These 28 T cell receptor beta chains were all obtained from the same sample, sequenced in a study of blood T cell repertoires in COVID-19. Method: immunoSEQ multiplex PCR; TCRdb's copy keeps in-frame clones and lacks some. The sample contains about 140,000 clones, 84% of which appear only once. The sample comprised peripheral blood. These receptors were taken from a young man with COVID-19, enrolled during active disease.

The chain is built from TRBV5-6 and TRBJ2-5; 10 bases are a match to TRBD2. V shed 1 base and J 2 bases; nucleotides not matched to a gene: 11. The germline CDR1 and CDR2 sequences are SGHDT and YYEEEE. This CDR3 has 18 amino acids. CDR3 region: CASSLLGLAGAPQETQYF. For the CDR3, the DNA is TGTGCCAGCAGCTTGCTAGGGCTAGCGGGAGCTCCACAAGAGACCCAGTACTTC.

The count of this clone is one. The V and J genes are TRBV2 and TRBJ2-1, with D unclear. The germline V gene has CDR1 SNHLY and CDR2 FYNNEI. The CDR3 runs 14 residues. V was trimmed by 2 bases and J by 7 bases, leaving 12 bases between them. The CDR3 sequence is CASSERRGENEQFF. CDR3 DNA sequence: TGTGCCAGCAGTGAAAGGCGCGGCGAGAATGAGCAGTTCTTC.

This clone appeared a single time. In nucleotides, the CDR3 is TGTGCCAGGGGGACAGCAACTAATGAAAAACTGTTTTTT. Protein product: CARGTATNEKLFF. The chain joins TRBV2 to TRBJ1-4, with 7 bases fitting TRBD1. This CDR3 is 13 amino acids long. Unmatched junction bases numbered 1, after V lost 9 bases and J lost 0 bases. Germline CDR1 reads SNHLY; CDR2 reads FYNNEI.

The chain uses TRBV21-1 and TRBJ2-7; the D segment call TRBD1 is taken from the table without a DNA check. TRBV21-1 is an annotated pseudogene. The CDR3 is made up of 10 amino acids. CDR3 sequence: CASSIQEQYF. In nucleotides, the CDR3 is TGTGCCAGCAGCATCCAAGAGCAGTACTTC.

This clone was seen only once. This rearrangement joins TRBV6-2 or TRBV6-3 to TRBJ2-2, with D possibly TRBD1 on 6 matching bases. Germline V gene lookup returns CDR1 MNHEY and CDR2 SVGEGT. V was shortened by 5 bases and J by 10 bases, with 23 bases between the two germline ends. This CDR3 has 16 amino acids. The CDR3: CASSKLPGQLFQELFF. As DNA, the CDR3 is TGTGCCAGCAGTAAACTTCCGGGACAACTCTTCCAGGAGCTGTTTTTT.

The chain uses TRBV19 and TRBJ2-1, with 9 bases identical to TRBD1. The CDR3 is 16 amino acids. Trimming cost V 1 base and J 5 bases; bases outside gene matches: 6. Germline CDR1 is LNHDA and CDR2 is SQIVND (reference sequence). CDR3 amino acids: CASSIAAGTGNNEQFF. CDR3 nucleotide sequence: TGTGCCAGTAGTATAGCGGCGGGGACAGGGAACAATGAGCAGTTCTTC.

The chain joins TRBV28 to TRBJ1-3, with TRBD1 matching over 12 bases. Germline values: CDR1 MDHEN, CDR2 SYDVKM. The V and J ends lost 4 bases and 0 bases, in that order; junction bases with no gene match: 10. The length of the CDR3 is 19 residues. This CDR3 reads CASSSPGQGAASSGNTIYF. The CDR3, as DNA: TGTGCCAGCAGTTCTCCGGGACAGGGGGCCGCGAGCTCTGGAAACACCATATATTTT.

The chain combines TRBV7-9 with TRBJ2-1, with a weak D call TRBD1 (5 bases). Trimming took 0 bases from V and 5 from J, leaving 8 bases between them. The CDR3 covers 14 residues. Germline V CDR1 and CDR2: SEHNR, FQNEAQ (reference sequence). The CDR3 coding sequence is TGTGCCAGCAGCTTAGCCAGGGATAACAATGAGCAGTTCTTC. It yields the protein CASSLARDNNEQFF.

The V and J genes are TRBV6-2 or TRBV6-3 and TRBJ1-4; 8 positions agree with TRBD1. CDR1 MNHEY and CDR2 SVGEGT come from the germline V gene. The CDR3 sequence is 15 residues long. Germline trimming cut 2 bases from V and 8 bases from J; bases unmatched to any gene: 7. The CDR3 DNA sequence: TGTGCCAGCAGTTACGGGACAGGCGTAGAGGAAAAACTGTTTTTT. Its translation is CASSYGTGVEEKLFF.

The chain combines TRBV24-1 with TRBJ1-1, with 7 bases lining up with TRBD1. Germline lookup yields CDR1 KGHDR and CDR2 SFDVKD. V trimming: 4 bases; J trimming: 4 bases; junction bases outside the gene matches: 5. This CDR3 spans 14 amino acids. The DNA of the CDR3 is TGTGCCACCAGTGACCCCGACAGGGCCACTGAAGCTTTCTTT. It encodes CATSDPDRATEAFF.

The chain links TRBV5-4 to TRBJ2-5; 8 bases are a match to TRBD1. From germline, CDR1 is SGHNT and CDR2 YYREEE (reference sequence). There are 14 residues in the CDR3. The V segment lost 4 bases and the J segment 5 bases; nucleotides outside the gene matches: 7. In DNA form, the CDR3 reads TGTGCCAGCAGCCCCCAGGGGGCGGGGGAGACCCAGTACTTC. Amino acids: CASSPQGAGETQYF.

The gene calls are TRBV27 and TRBJ1-6; D is possibly TRBD1 (5 bases). Germline V gene data show CDR1 as MNHEY and CDR2 as SMNVEV (reference sequence). The CDR3 runs 14 residues. V was clipped by 6 bases and J by 5 bases, with 11 bases between them. DNA of the CDR3: TGTGCCAGCAGCTTGGACATACATAATTCACCCCTCCACTTT. Translating it yields CASSLDIHNSPLHF.

Ten or more counts support this clone. This chain uses TRBV29-1 with TRBJ2-7, with TRBD2 matching 9 bases. Germline V gene sequence: CDR1 SQVTM, CDR2 ANQGSEA. J lost 3 bases, V lost 5 bases, and 8 bases had no gene match. The CDR3 is 14 amino acids. The CDR3 nucleotides read TGCAGCGTTTTAGCGGGAGAGATTTACTACGAGCAGTACTTC. Translation: CSVLAGEIYYEQYF.

Only one count was recorded for this clone. This chain connects TRBV13 to TRBJ1-6, with a weak D call TRBD1 (5 bases). This CDR3 has 16 amino acids. Per the germline V gene, CDR1 is PRHDT and CDR2 is FYEKMQ (reference sequence). The V gene lost 4 bases and the J gene lost 10 bases, with 20 bases spanning the gap. The CDR3 is CASSSPIRQSPSPLHF. The CDR3 DNA is TGTGCCAGCAGCTCCCCGATCCGACAGTCCCCCTCACCCCTCCACTTT.

This clone was detected only once. The chain employs TRBV6-2 or TRBV6-3 and TRBJ1-1; 9 bases fit TRBD1. The CDR3 sequence is 15 residues long. With 5 bases clipped from V and 3 bases from J, the junction kept 7 bases outside the gene matches. Germline V CDR1 and CDR2: MNHEY, SVGEGT. CDR3 DNA sequence: TGTGCCAGCAGTACAGGGGGCGCGGGGGACACTGAAGCTTTCTTT. Translation gives CASSTGGAGDTEAFF.

The chain joins TRBV10-3 to TRBJ2-1; 7 positions match TRBD1. The CDR3 spans 14 residues. In germline, CDR1 is ENHRY, CDR2 SYGVKD. The V gene end was trimmed by 8 bases and the J gene end by 7 bases; junction bases not matched to a gene: 11. This chain's CDR3 is CAIGNTGVYNEQFF. In DNA, the CDR3 is TGTGCCATCGGTAACACAGGGGTGTATAATGAGCAGTTCTTC.

The J gene is TRBJ1-6, the V gene TRBV6-5; TRBD1 agrees at 7 bases. The germline V gene encodes CDR1 MNHEY and CDR2 SVGAGI. This CDR3 contains 15 residues. V lost 6 bases, J lost 9 bases, and 11 bases stayed unmatched. Written as DNA, the CDR3 is TGTGCCAGCAGGGCGGGCTCGACAGGGTCTTCACCCCTCCACTTT. It translates to CASRAGSTGSSPLHF.

The chain recombines TRBV6-1 with TRBJ2-1, with TRBD2 matching 11 bases. The J segment lost 7 bases and the V segment lost 2 bases, leaving 7 bases of the junction unmatched. CDR1 and CDR2 from the germline V gene are MNHNS and SASEGT. This CDR3 spans 16 amino acids. Here the CDR3 reads CASSEQPGLAVNEQFF. In nucleotides, the CDR3 is TGTGCCAGCAGTGAACAACCGGGACTAGCGGTTAATGAGCAGTTCTTC.

This clone was detected a few times. V usage is TRBV11-3 and J usage is TRBJ2-1, with TRBD2 matching 11 bases. The CDR3 contains 16 residues. V lost 1 base, J lost 5 bases, and 4 bases stayed unmatched. Germline lookup yields CDR1 SGHNT and CDR2 YENEEA. CDR3 loop: CASSLGGTSGHNEQFF. The DNA for the CDR3 is TGTGCCAGCAGCTTAGGAGGGACTAGCGGCCACAATGAGCAGTTCTTC.

J is TRBJ1-1 and V is TRBV6-5; TRBD1 matches at 8 bases. The CDR3 extends over 14 amino acids. The trim removed 11 bases at V and 0 bases at J, leaving 8 bases unmatched. Germline-derived CDR1 and CDR2 are MNHEY and SVGAGI. As DNA, the CDR3 is TGTGCCGGGTCGACAGGGGCGGTGAACACTGAAGCTTTCTTT. Residues: CAGSTGAVNTEAFF.

The rearrangement uses TRBV4-3 and TRBJ1-6; no definite D call. Germline V lookup: CDR1 LGHNA, CDR2 YSLEER. Trimming stripped 3 bases from V and 0 bases from J, with 15 bases between. This CDR3 region has 18 residues. The CDR3 nucleotides are TGCGCCAGCAGCCAGGAGCCCCTTGGCAACTCCTATAATTCACCCCTCCACTTT. Translated, it gives CASSQEPLGNSYNSPLHF.

The gene calls are TRBV2 and TRBJ2-3; a possible D gene is TRBD2 (6 bases). The CDR3 spans 15 residues. Trimming removed 3 bases at V and 2 bases at J, with 12 bases between. From germline, CDR1 is SNHLY and CDR2 FYNNEI. Written as DNA, the CDR3 is TGTGCCAGCAGTGAGATTAGCGGACTCACAGATACGCAGTATTTT. Amino acid sequence: CASSEISGLTDTQYF.

V gene TRBV9 combines with J gene TRBJ2-1, with 14 nucleotides matching TRBD2. The germline V gene has CDR1 SGDLS and CDR2 YYNGEE. The trim removed 4 bases at V and 7 bases at J, leaving 7 bases unmatched. This CDR3 is 16 amino acids long. CDR3 sequence: CASSPPGTSGRNEQFF. The CDR3 nucleotides are TGTGCCAGCAGCCCCCCCGGGACTAGCGGGAGAAATGAGCAGTTCTTC.

This clone was found once. This sequence joins TRBV9 and TRBJ2-7, with D maybe TRBD2 (6 bases). Between the trimmed V and J ends, which lost 3 bases and 3 bases, there was a span of 16 bases. Germline CDR1 reads SGDLS; CDR2 reads YYNGEE. The CDR3 covers 15 residues. CDR3 nucleotide sequence: TGTGCCAGCAGCGCTGAGGAGGGGTTACTCTACGAGCAGTACTTC. Residues: CASSAEEGLLYEQYF.

This chain uses TRBV28 with TRBJ2-5, with TRBD1 identical over 7 bases. The CDR3 contains 12 residues. Germline V gives CDR1 MDHEN, CDR2 SYDVKM. The ends lost 6 bases at V and 10 bases at J; junction bases unmatched: 8. The CDR3 coding sequence is TGTGCCAGCAGCACCGACAGGGTAGGCCAGTACTTC. This gives the protein CASSTDRVGQYF.

About this clone itself: The CDR3 end shows no conserved phenylalanine or tryptophan, and so a read error is likely. It is unclear where the CDR3 begins or ends on the DNA, so no DNA is shown, and the CDR3 is as TCRdb lists it. The chain carries TRBV12-3 or TRBV12-4 and TRBJ2-7; the listed D gene, TRBD1, was not tested against the DNA. 13 amino acids form the CDR3, both terminal residues included. CDR3 protein: CASSWGPSDQPWI.

The sample holds one count of this clone. V gene TRBV9 combines with J gene TRBJ1-1; D call uncertain. In germline, CDR1 is SGDLS, CDR2 YYNGEE. V gave up 4 bases and J gave up 2 bases, with 12 bases separating them. This CDR3 has 14 amino acids. The CDR3 here is CASSPGLINTEAFF. The CDR3, as DNA: TGTGCCAGCAGCCCCGGACTGATTAACACTGAAGCTTTCTTT.

This sequence joins TRBV6-1 and TRBJ2-5, with D maybe TRBD1 (5 bases). The CDR3 is 15 amino acids. Germline assignment: CDR1 MNHNS and CDR2 SASEGT. V was pared by 1 base and J by 5 bases, with 14 bases between. CDR3 amino acids: CASSEEWGEPETQYF. The CDR3 DNA reads as TGTGCCAGCAGTGAAGAATGGGGCGAGCCGGAGACCCAGTACTTC.